The 28 T cell receptor beta chains in this list originate from one sample, sequenced in a study of T cells in Graves' hyperthyroidism and ophthalmopathy (dated by TCRdb to the late 2010s). Receptors were amplified or captured by multiplex PCR. Instrument on record: Illumina HiSeq 2000. TCR beta CDR3 regions were amplified from RNA transcripts. A first-round RT-PCR of the TCR CDR3 used the HTBI primer set with the Qiagen OneStep RT-PCR kit. TCRdb took the public reads, trimmed them with fastp at Q25, ran MiXCR for clone calling and kept in-frame beta chains. Rows with a matching CDR3 protein are joined into one entry that keeps the most common DNA and genes. The sample contains a few hundred thousand distinct CDR3 sequences, 13% of them found a single time. The ten biggest clones cover around 20% of the sample. The specimen sequenced was blood. Every receptor here comes from a man aged 30 to 45 with Graves' hyperthyroidism that later progressed to Graves' ophthalmopathy.

This clonotype was observed at least ten times. The J gene is TRBJ1-6, the V gene TRBV12-3 or TRBV12-4; 9 nucleotides line up with TRBD1. CDR3 length equals 13 residues. Unmatched junction bases numbered 5, after V lost 8 bases and J lost 9 bases. CDR3: CASRDRVVSPLHF. In nucleotides, the CDR3 is TGTGCCAGCCGGGACAGGGTAGTTTCACCCCTCCACTTT.

The V call is TRBV19, the J call TRBJ1-4, with D maybe TRBD1 (5 bases). Trimming cost V 3 bases and J 8 bases, with 16 bases left between them. CDR1 and CDR2 from the germline V gene are LNHDA and SQIVND (reference sequence). This CDR3 contains 15 residues. The CDR3 bases are TGTGCCAGTAGTATGCGGCAGGGCCCGGGGGAAAAACTGTTTTTT. Protein product: CASSMRQGPGEKLFF.

This clonotype has a count of ten or more. V gene TRBV11-3 combines with J gene TRBJ2-1, with 8 bases lining up with TRBD1. The CDR3 contains 15 residues. Germline-derived CDR1 and CDR2 are SGHNT and YENEEA. Germline trimming cut 5 bases from V and 7 bases from J; bases unmatched to any gene: 10. The CDR3 DNA reads TGTGCCAGCAGCCCTGGACAGGGTTCCCGGAATGAGCAGTTCTTC. This codes for CASSPGQGSRNEQFF.

At least ten counts were recorded for this clonotype. V and J are TRBV6-6 and TRBJ1-5; D is undetermined. V lost 2 bases and J 6 bases, leaving 8 bases between the germline ends. Germline CDR1 and CDR2: MNHNY and SVGAGI (reference sequence). This CDR3 comprises 13 residues. The CDR3 region is CASSYTDGQPQHF. The DNA of the CDR3 is TGTGCCAGCAGTTACACAGATGGTCAGCCCCAGCATTTT.

In its sample, this clonotype was seen a few times. This chain connects TRBV4-2 to TRBJ1-4; D is perhaps TRBD1 (6 bases). The V end was cut by 3 bases, the J end by 7 bases, with 30 bases between. The germline CDR1 and CDR2 sequences are LGHNA and YNFKEQ. This CDR3 has 20 residues. CDR3 nucleotides: TGTGCCAGCAGCCAGATCTACCGAATGAACAGGGAGGTCATCGGTGAAAAACTGTTTTTT. It translates to CASSQIYRMNREVIGEKLFF.

This clonotype was counted a few times. The chain uses TRBV5-6 and TRBJ1-1; weak D call: TRBD1 (5 bases). V lost 1 base, J lost 0 bases, and 16 bases lay in between. Germline CDR1 is SGHDT and CDR2 is YYEEEE. This CDR3 has 17 amino acids. This CDR3 is CASSLTVTGTMNTEAFF. The CDR3 region has the DNA TGTGCCAGCAGCTTGACCGTCACAGGTACCATGAACACTGAAGCTTTCTTT.

This clonotype was counted only a few times. The chain joins TRBV12-5 to TRBJ2-7; D remains unclear. The CDR3 loop spans 17 amino acids. Germline V gene lookup returns CDR1 LGHNT and CDR2 FRNRAP. V was shortened by 0 bases and J by 5 bases, with 20 bases between the two germline ends. CDR3 DNA: TGTGCTAGTGGTTTGGTAGGTAGGGTGTACGGAAATAACGAGCAGTACTTC. Protein: CASGLVGRVYGNNEQYF. The full variable domain, in which reference TRBV12-5 and TRBJ2-7 provide the parts outside the CDR3, is DARVTQTPRHKVTEMGQEVTMRCQPILGHNTVFWYRQTMMQGLELLAYFRNRAPLDDSGMPKDRFSAEMPDATLATLKIQPSEPRDSAVYFCASGLVGRVYGNNEQYFGPGTRLTVT.

This clonotype was detected once. The chain recombines TRBV2 with TRBJ2-6; 10 nucleotides match TRBD1. V shed 4 bases, J shed 2 bases, and the junction held 5 bases outside the gene matches. Germline values: CDR1 SNHLY, CDR2 FYNNEI. The CDR3 extends over 17 amino acids. The CDR3 sequence: CASSGTGTGAGANVLTF. The CDR3 coding sequence is TGTGCCAGCAGTGGGACCGGGACAGGGGCTGGGGCCAACGTCCTGACTTTC.

The chain recombines TRBV28 with TRBJ2-7; no definite D call. This CDR3 region has 16 residues. Germline CDR1 is MDHEN and CDR2 is SYDVKM. V dropped 4 bases and J dropped 3 bases, with 19 bases sitting between them. The CDR3 coding sequence is TGTGCCAGCAGTTCCGGGCCCCCCGAAGGTCTCTACGAGCAGTACTTC. The encoded protein is CASSSGPPEGLYEQYF.

This clonotype has a count of ten or more. CDR3 coding DNA: TGTGCCAGCAGTTTCCGGGGAATCAATTCTGGAAACACCATATATTTT. As protein: CASSFRGINSGNTIYF. The genes are TRBV28 and TRBJ1-3, with D unresolved. Germline assignment: CDR1 MDHEN and CDR2 SYDVKM. Trimming pared 3 bases from V and 1 base from J, leaving 13 bases between. The CDR3 is 16 residues long.

Concerning this clonotype: Sequence at one end of the junction differs from germline and may be a read error. The chain recombines TRBV30 with TRBJ1-5; D unclear. The CDR3 has 15 amino acids. CDR1 GTSNPN and CDR2 SVGIG come from the germline V gene (reference sequence). Here the CDR3 DNA reads TGTGCCTGGAGTGAAGGGCTATATAGCAATCAGCCTCAGCATTTT. Translating gives CAWSEGLYSNQPQHF.

This clonotype was observed many times. This chain links TRBV28 with TRBJ1-5; 10 bases are shared with TRBD1. This CDR3 has 14 amino acids. Germline V lookup: CDR1 MDHEN, CDR2 SYDVKM. Trimming took 8 bases from V and 6 from J; bases not matched to a gene: 7. The CDR3 region has the DNA TGTGCCAGCGGCAAGACAGGGGGCAGTCAGCCCCAGCATTTT. Protein product: CASGKTGGSQPQHF. Full variable domain (missing parts from reference TRBV28 and TRBJ1-5): DVKVTQSSRYLVKRTGEKVFLECVQDMDHENMFWYRQDPGLGLRLIYFSYDVKMKEKGDIPEGYSVSREKKERFSLILESASTNQTSMYLCASGKTGGSQPQHFGDGTRLSIL.

This clonotype was detected only a few times. V and J are TRBV6-1 and TRBJ2-7, with unresolved D. The CDR3 is made up of 13 amino acids. From germline, CDR1 is MNHNS and CDR2 SASEGT. V was pared by 6 bases and J by 6 bases, with 15 bases between. The CDR3 coding sequence is TGTGCCAGCAGCCCTAGAAGGGTTTCCGAGCAGTACTTC. Protein sequence: CASSPRRVSEQYF.

V is TRBV6-1 and J is TRBJ2-4, with D hard to call. V was pared by 5 bases and J by 8 bases, with 10 bases between. CDR3 length equals 12 residues. Germline V gene data show CDR1 as MNHNS and CDR2 as SASEGT. The CDR3 loop is CASSSDPHIQYF. CDR3 nucleotide sequence: TGTGCCAGCAGTTCTGACCCTCACATTCAGTACTTC.

The chain employs TRBV19 and TRBJ2-3, with D perhaps TRBD1 (6 bases). Germline CDR1 and CDR2: LNHDA and SQIVND (reference sequence). The CDR3 totals 14 residues. The V gene lost 3 bases and the J gene lost 5 bases, with 12 bases spanning the gap. The CDR3 loop is CASSITRGGDTQYF. The CDR3 DNA sequence: TGTGCCAGTAGTATTACCAGGGGCGGAGATACGCAGTATTTT. Variable domain in full (rest from reference TRBV19 and TRBJ2-3): DGGITQSPKYLFRKEGQNVTLSCEQNLNHDAMYWYRQDPGQGLRLIYYSQIVNDFQKGDIAEGYSVSREKKESFPLTVTSAQKNPTAFYLCASSITRGGDTQYFGPGTRLTVL.

This clonotype was found many times. This sequence joins TRBV6-1 and TRBJ1-5, with TRBD1 identical over 7 bases. V trimming: 6 bases; J trimming: 2 bases; junction bases outside the gene matches: 7. Germline CDR1 reads MNHNS; CDR2 reads SASEGT. The CDR3 is made up of 15 amino acids. In nucleotides, the CDR3 is TGTGCCAGCAGACAATTTACAGGGGGCAATCAGCCCCAGCATTTT. Amino acids: CASRQFTGGNQPQHF.

Comments on this clonotype: Possible read error: a much larger clone is one base away. A read error is likely, as this CDR3 ends without the conserved phenylalanine or tryptophan. V is TRBV11-2 and J is TRBJ1-3; possibly TRBD1 for D (6 bases). V was trimmed by 1 base and J by 1 base, leaving 11 bases between them. Looked up from germline, CDR1 is SGHAT and CDR2 is FQNNGV. CDR3 size: 16 residues. The CDR3 bases are TGTGCCAGCAGCTTAGCCGGCGACAGGTCTGGAAACACCATATATTTA. Encoded protein: CASSLAGDRSGNTIYL.

CDR3 region: CASSQDQSSASADTQYF. The CDR3 DNA sequence: TGCGCCAGCAGCCAAGATCAAAGTAGCGCTAGTGCAGATACGCAGTATTTT. The rearrangement joins TRBV4-1 to TRBJ2-3; the D gene is possibly TRBD2 (5 bases). This CDR3 comprises 17 residues. Germline V gene lookup returns CDR1 MGHRA and CDR2 YSYEKL. The ends were cut back, 0 bases at V and 4 bases at J, with 17 bases in the middle.

The chain uses TRBV28 and TRBJ2-1; 13 positions match TRBD2. CDR3 length equals 14 residues. In germline, CDR1 is MDHEN, CDR2 SYDVKM. V lost 3 bases, J lost 9 bases, and 2 bases stayed unmatched. This chain's CDR3 is CASSLTSGRFEQFF. CDR3 in DNA: TGTGCCAGCAGTTTGACTAGCGGGAGGTTTGAGCAGTTCTTC.

This clonotype was seen at least ten times. A read error may account for a junction end that differs from germline. This chain joins TRBV12-5 and TRBJ2-7; 9 bases match TRBD1. Per the germline V gene, CDR1 is LGHNT and CDR2 is FRNRAP. The CDR3 runs 13 residues. CDR3 region: CASGLDRGYEQYF. The DNA for the CDR3 is TGTGCTAGTGGCTTGGACAGGGGCTACGAGCAGTACTTC.

In DNA, the CDR3 is TGTGCCAGCAGTTTACGGGGACTAGCGGAAACCGGGGAGCTGTTTTTT. Translated, it gives CASSLRGLAETGELFF. V is TRBV27 and J is TRBJ2-2; TRBD2 matches 11 bases. Germline V CDR1 and CDR2: MNHEY, SMNVEV (reference sequence). The length of the CDR3 is 16 residues. The V gene end was trimmed by 2 bases and the J gene end by 5 bases; junction bases not matched to a gene: 4.

Only a few counts were recorded for this clonotype. The gene calls are TRBV9 and TRBJ1-3, with D unclear. From germline, CDR1 is SGDLS and CDR2 YYNGEE. The CDR3 loop spans 14 amino acids. V gave up 3 bases and J gave up 4 bases, with 11 bases separating them. The CDR3 nucleotides read TGTGCCAGCAGCGCCTCCTTAGGGGGAAACACCATATATTTT. It yields the protein CASSASLGGNTIYF.

This clonotype was found many times. V is TRBV6-5 and J is TRBJ2-2; D may match TRBD1 or TRBD2 (6 bases each). This CDR3 is 14 amino acids long. The V and J ends lost 4 bases and 7 bases respectively, with 13 bases between them. CDR1 and CDR2 from the germline V gene are MNHEY and SVGAGI. The CDR3 DNA reads TGTGCCAGCAGTTTCGGGGGCGTCGGCGGGGAGCTGTTTTTT. Residues: CASSFGGVGGELFF.

This chain links TRBV6-1 with TRBJ1-4; D gene ambiguous. Germline V gene sequence: CDR1 MNHNS, CDR2 SASEGT. The CDR3 covers 15 residues. Trimming cost V 0 bases and J 8 bases, with 13 bases left between them. For the CDR3, the DNA is TGTGCCAGCAGTGAAGCGACCACTGGTAGAGAAAAACTGTTTTTT. Its protein product is CASSEATTGREKLFF.

This clonotype appeared once. The chain links TRBV7-9 to TRBJ2-1, with 11 positions matching TRBD2. With 9 bases clipped from V and 7 bases from J, the junction kept 5 bases outside the gene matches. Germline V lookup: CDR1 SEHNR, CDR2 FQNEAQ (reference sequence). CDR3 length equals 13 residues. The CDR3 nucleotides are TGTGCCAGTCTAGCGGGGGGCCCTAATGAGCAGTTCTTC. Its translation is CASLAGGPNEQFF.

This chain connects TRBV18 to TRBJ1-6; possibly TRBD1 for D (6 bases). Germline lookup yields CDR1 KGHSH and CDR2 LQKENI. This CDR3 is built from 16 residues. The V end was cut by 0 bases, the J end by 7 bases, with 13 bases between. CDR3 residues: CASSPPPGGTNSPLHF. DNA for the CDR3: TGTGCCAGCTCACCACCCCCTGGGGGGACAAATTCACCCCTCCACTTT.

As to this clonotype: Just one base apart from a much larger clone, this may be a read error. The chain combines TRBV20-1 with TRBJ2-3; TRBD1 might be the D (6 bases). The CDR3 runs 15 residues. Germline CDR1 reads DFQATT; CDR2 reads SNEGSKA (reference sequence). The CDR3 region has the DNA TGCAGTGCTAGTAGTTGGGGGCGCGACACAGATACGCAGTCTTTT. Translating it yields CSASSWGRDTDTQSF.

There are many counts of this clonotype. The rearrangement links TRBV5-1 to TRBJ2-7; 13 nucleotides match TRBD2. J gave up 3 bases and V 4 bases, and 7 bases lay outside the gene matches. Per germline, CDR1 SGHRS and CDR2 YFSETQ. This CDR3 region has 16 residues. CDR3 DNA sequence: TGCGCCAGCAGCCTACGACTAGCGGGGGGAATCTACGAGCAGTACTTC. This sequence encodes CASSLRLAGGIYEQYF.